Below, 8 T cell receptor beta chains from the same sample are listed, as sequenced in a study of response to subunit inactivated influenza vaccine. From the RT-PCR reads, TCRdb called clonotypes with MiXCR, one entry per CDR3 protein. This sample has around 760,000 distinct CDR3 sequences, with about 14% found just once. The sequencing here drew on PBMCs from blood, taken around 14 days before vaccination. These receptors were collected from a man between 45 and 60 years old who received an inactivated influenza vaccine.

The chain recombines TRBV7-2 with TRBJ2-5, with 8 bases fitting TRBD2. Germline V gene lookup returns CDR1 SGHTA and CDR2 FQGNSA. J was trimmed by 2 bases and V by 5 bases; bases with no gene match: 10. The length of the CDR3 is 16 residues. The CDR3 loop reads CASSRPPGGGQETQYF. The CDR3 region has the DNA TGTGCCAGCAGCCGGCCCCCGGGAGGGGGACAAGAGACCCAGTACTTC. The variable domain in full, with the rest retrieved from reference TRBV7-2 and TRBJ2-5, is GAGVSQSPSNKVTEKGKDVELRCDPISGHTALYWYRQSLGQGLEFLIYFQGNSAPDKSGLPSDRFSAERTGGSVSTLTIQRTQQEDSAVYLCASSRPPGGGQETQYFGPGTRLLVL.

This clonotype turned up a few times. CDR3 DNA sequence: TGCGCCAGCAGCCAAGCTTACGGCGACGCCTACGAGCAGTACTTC. This translates into CASSQAYGDAYEQYF. The chain joins TRBV4-1 to TRBJ2-7; D unclear. This CDR3 has 15 residues. Germline V gene sequence: CDR1 MGHRA, CDR2 YSYEKL. V was cut by 1 base and J by 2 bases, with 12 bases left in between.

This clonotype has a count of ten or more. The chain joins TRBV5-1 to TRBJ2-1; D is ambiguous. This CDR3 contains 12 residues. In germline, CDR1 is SGHRS, CDR2 YFSETQ. V lost 0 bases and J lost 5, with 3 bases in between. CDR3 sequence: CASSLADNEQFF. The CDR3 bases are TGCGCCAGCAGCTTGGCCGACAATGAGCAGTTCTTC.

This clonotype was counted at least ten times. This chain joins TRBV5-1 and TRBJ2-3; TRBD2 agrees at 10 bases. The V and J ends lost 4 bases and 2 bases, in that order; junction bases with no gene match: 10. This CDR3 comprises 17 residues. CDR1 and CDR2 from the germline V gene are SGHRS and YFSETQ. In DNA form, the CDR3 reads TGCGCCAGCAGCCCGATCCCCGGACTAGCGGACACAGATACGCAGTATTTT. Protein product: CASSPIPGLADTDTQYF.

V is TRBV30 and J is TRBJ2-7, with 10 nucleotides matching TRBD1. Looked up from germline, CDR1 is GTSNPN and CDR2 is SVGIG (reference sequence). The V segment lost 5 bases and the J segment 3 bases; nucleotides outside the gene matches: 7. The CDR3 contains 14 residues. This chain's CDR3 is CAWLSRDRGYEQYF. The CDR3 DNA reads as TGTGCCTGGCTCTCCCGGGACAGGGGCTACGAGCAGTACTTC.

This clonotype was counted only a few times. V usage is TRBV5-1 and J usage is TRBJ1-2; 8 positions agree with TRBD1. Germline CDR1 SGHRS, CDR2 YFSETQ. J lost 4 bases, V lost 6 bases, and 8 bases had no gene match. The CDR3 spans 14 residues. The CDR3 reads CASTLTGEGYGYTF. In nucleotides, the CDR3 is TGCGCCAGCACCCTGACAGGGGAAGGCTATGGCTACACCTTC.

J is TRBJ2-5 and V is TRBV20-1; 13 bases map to TRBD2. V shed 3 bases and J 2 bases; nucleotides not matched to a gene: 3. Per the germline V gene, CDR1 is DFQATT and CDR2 is SNEGSKA (reference sequence). The CDR3 has 15 residues. CDR3: CSARTSGGLQETQYF. The CDR3 DNA reads as TGCAGTGCTAGGACTAGCGGGGGGCTTCAAGAGACCCAGTACTTC.

The V gene is TRBV7-6, the J gene TRBJ2-1, with D unclear. The CDR3 is made up of 13 amino acids. V shed 1 base and J shed 4 bases, with 5 bases lying between them. Per the germline V gene, CDR1 is SGHVS and CDR2 is FNYEAQ. As DNA, the CDR3 is TGTGCCAGCAGCTTAGAGATTTACAATGAGCAGTTCTTC. It translates to CASSLEIYNEQFF.